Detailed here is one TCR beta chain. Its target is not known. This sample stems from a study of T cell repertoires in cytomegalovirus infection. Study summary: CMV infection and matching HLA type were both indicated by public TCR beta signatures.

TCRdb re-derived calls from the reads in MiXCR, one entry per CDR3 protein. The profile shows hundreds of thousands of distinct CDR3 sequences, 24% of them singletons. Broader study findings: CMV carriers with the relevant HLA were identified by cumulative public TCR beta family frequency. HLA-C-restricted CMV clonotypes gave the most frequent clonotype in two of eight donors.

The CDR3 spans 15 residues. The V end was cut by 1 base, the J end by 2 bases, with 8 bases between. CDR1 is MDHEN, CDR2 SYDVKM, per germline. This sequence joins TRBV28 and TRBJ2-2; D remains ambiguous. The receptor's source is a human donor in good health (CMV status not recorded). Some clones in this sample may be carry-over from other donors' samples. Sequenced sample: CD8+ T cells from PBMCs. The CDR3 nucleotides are TGTGCCAGCAGTTTATTAGCCAAAAACACCGGGGAGCTGTTTTTT. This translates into CASSLLAKNTGELFF.